This TCR beta chain was sequenced during a study of shared clonotypes between healthy human individuals. The CDR3 has 14 amino acids. V shed 8 bases and J shed 4 bases, with 17 bases lying between them. The test was conducted at deep level. Method: immunoSEQ multiplex PCR; TCRdb's copy keeps in-frame clones and lacks some. The sample includes hundreds of thousands of clones, more than 70% seen only once; the top ten take around 2%. This chain links TRBV6-7 with TRBJ2-5, with a possible D match to TRBD1 (6 bases). TRBV6-7 is an ORF, with its function uncertain. The receptor comes from a woman under 40 in good health. What was sequenced was memory CD4+ T cells sorted from blood. The subset was: CD45RA-negative fraction. The chain's CDR3 is CASPMNRVPETQYF. Here the CDR3 DNA reads TGTGCCAGCCCTATGAACAGGGTTCCAGAGACCCAGTACTTC.